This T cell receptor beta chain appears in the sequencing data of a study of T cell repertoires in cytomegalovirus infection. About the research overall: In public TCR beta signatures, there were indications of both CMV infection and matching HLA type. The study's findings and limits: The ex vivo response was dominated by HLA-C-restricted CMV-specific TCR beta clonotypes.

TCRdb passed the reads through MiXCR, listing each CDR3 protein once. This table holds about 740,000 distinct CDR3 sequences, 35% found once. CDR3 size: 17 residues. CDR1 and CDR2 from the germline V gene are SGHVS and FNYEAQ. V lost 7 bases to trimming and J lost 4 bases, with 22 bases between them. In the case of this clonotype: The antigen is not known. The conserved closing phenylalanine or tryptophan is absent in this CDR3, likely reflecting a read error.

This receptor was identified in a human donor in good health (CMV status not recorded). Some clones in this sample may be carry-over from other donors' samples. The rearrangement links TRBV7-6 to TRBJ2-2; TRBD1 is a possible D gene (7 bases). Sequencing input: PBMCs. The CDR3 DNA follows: TGTGCCAGCAACCCCTCCCGGGGGACAGTTAGCACCGGGGAGCTGTTTGTT. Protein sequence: CASNPSRGTVSTGELFV.